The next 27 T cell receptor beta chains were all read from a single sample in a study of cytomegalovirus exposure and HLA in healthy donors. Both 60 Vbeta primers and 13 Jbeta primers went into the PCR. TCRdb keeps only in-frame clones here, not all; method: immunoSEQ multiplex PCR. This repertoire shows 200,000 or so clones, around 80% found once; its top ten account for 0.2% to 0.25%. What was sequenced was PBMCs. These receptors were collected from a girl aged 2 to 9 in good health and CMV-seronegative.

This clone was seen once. CDR3 residues: CASSSLQGREQYF. DNA for the CDR3: TGTGCCAGCAGCTCCCTACAGGGCCGCGAGCAGTACTTC. The rearrangement uses TRBV7-9 and TRBJ2-7; tentatively, D is TRBD1 (6 bases). The CDR3 has 13 amino acids. Between the trimmed V and J ends, which lost 4 bases and 6 bases, there was a span of 13 bases. Per germline, CDR1 SEHNR and CDR2 FQNEAQ (reference sequence). The full variable domain, rest sourced from reference TRBV7-9 and TRBJ2-7, is DTGVSQNPRHKITKRGQNVTFRCDPISEHNRLYWYRQTLGQGPEFLTYFQNEAQLEKSRLLSDRFSAERPKGSFSTLEIQRTEQGDSAMYLCASSSLQGREQYFGPGTRLTVT.

In DNA, the CDR3 is TGTGCCACCAGCTTAGACAGGGGGCCTCAGCCCCAGCATTTT. Translation gives CATSLDRGPQPQHF. The chain has TRBV15 and TRBJ1-5, with TRBD1 identical over 10 bases. Germline assignment: CDR1 LNHNV and CDR2 YYDKDF (reference sequence). J was trimmed by 6 bases and V by 5 bases; bases with no gene match: 4. CDR3 length: 14 amino acids.

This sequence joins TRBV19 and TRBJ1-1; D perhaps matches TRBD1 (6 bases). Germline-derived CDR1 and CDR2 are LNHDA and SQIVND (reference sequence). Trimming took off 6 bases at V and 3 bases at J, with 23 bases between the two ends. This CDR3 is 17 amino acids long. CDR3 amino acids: CASSLYVGAEGDTEAFF. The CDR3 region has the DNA TGTGCCAGTAGCCTGTATGTGGGGGCCGAGGGGGACACTGAAGCTTTCTTT.

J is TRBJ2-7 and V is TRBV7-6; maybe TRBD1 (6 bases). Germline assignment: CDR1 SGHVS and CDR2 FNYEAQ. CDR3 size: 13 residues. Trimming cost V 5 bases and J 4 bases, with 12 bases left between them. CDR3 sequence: CASSPTRGYEQYF. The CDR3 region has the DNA TGTGCCAGCAGCCCGACAAGGGGGTACGAGCAGTACTTC.

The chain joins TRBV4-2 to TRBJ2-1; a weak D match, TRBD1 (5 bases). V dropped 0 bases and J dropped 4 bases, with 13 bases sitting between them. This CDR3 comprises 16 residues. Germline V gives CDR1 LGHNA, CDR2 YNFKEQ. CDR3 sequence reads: CASSQDARAGYNEQFF. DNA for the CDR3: TGTGCCAGCAGCCAAGATGCTAGGGCAGGGTACAATGAGCAGTTCTTC.

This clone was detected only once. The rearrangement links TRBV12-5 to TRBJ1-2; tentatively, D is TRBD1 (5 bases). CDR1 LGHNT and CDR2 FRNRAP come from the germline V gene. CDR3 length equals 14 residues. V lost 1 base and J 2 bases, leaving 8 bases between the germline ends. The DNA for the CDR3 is TGTGCTAGTGGTTTGGGGACACCAAACTATGGCTACACCTTC. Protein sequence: CASGLGTPNYGYTF.

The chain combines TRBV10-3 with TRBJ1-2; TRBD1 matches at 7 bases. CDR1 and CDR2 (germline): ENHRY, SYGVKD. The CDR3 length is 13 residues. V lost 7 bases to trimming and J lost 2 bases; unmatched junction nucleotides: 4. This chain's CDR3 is CAINMGQNYGYTF. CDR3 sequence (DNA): TGTGCCATCAACATGGGACAGAACTATGGCTACACCTTC.

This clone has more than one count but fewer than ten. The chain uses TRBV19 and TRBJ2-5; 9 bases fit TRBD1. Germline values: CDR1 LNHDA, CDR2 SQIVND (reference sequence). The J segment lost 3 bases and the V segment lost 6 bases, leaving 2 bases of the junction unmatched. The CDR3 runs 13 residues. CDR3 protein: CASRQGAEETQYF. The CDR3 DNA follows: TGTGCCAGTAGACAGGGGGCGGAAGAGACCCAGTACTTC. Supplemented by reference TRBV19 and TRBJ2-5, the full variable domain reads DGGITQSPKYLFRKEGQNVTLSCEQNLNHDAMYWYRQDPGQGLRLIYYSQIVNDFQKGDIAEGYSVSREKKESFPLTVTSAQKNPTAFYLCASRQGAEETQYFGPGTRLLVL.

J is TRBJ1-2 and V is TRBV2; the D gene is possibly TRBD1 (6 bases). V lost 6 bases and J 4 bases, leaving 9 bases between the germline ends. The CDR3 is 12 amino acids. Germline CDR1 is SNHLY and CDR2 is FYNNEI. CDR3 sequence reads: CASRGGVYGYTF. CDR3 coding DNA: TGTGCCAGCAGAGGGGGAGTCTATGGCTACACCTTC.

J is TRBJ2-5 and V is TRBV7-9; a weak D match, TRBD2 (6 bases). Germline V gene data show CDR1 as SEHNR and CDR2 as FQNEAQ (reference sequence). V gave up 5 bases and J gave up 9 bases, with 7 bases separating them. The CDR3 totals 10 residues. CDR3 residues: CASSGGAQYF. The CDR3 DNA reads TGTGCCAGCAGCGGAGGGGCCCAGTACTTC.

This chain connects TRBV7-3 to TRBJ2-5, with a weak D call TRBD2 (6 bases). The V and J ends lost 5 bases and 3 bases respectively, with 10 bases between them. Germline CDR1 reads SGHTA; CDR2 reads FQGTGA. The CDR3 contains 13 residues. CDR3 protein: CASSRRAEETQYF. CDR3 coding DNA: TGTGCCAGCAGCCGGAGGGCTGAAGAGACCCAGTACTTC.

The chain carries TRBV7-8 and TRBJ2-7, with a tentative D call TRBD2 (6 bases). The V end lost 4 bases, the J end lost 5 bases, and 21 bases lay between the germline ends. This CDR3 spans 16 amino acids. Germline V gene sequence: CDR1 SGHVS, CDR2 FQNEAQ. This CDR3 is CASSYRRISGVHEQYF. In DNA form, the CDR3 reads TGTGCCAGCAGCTATAGAAGGATATCGGGAGTCCACGAGCAGTACTTC.

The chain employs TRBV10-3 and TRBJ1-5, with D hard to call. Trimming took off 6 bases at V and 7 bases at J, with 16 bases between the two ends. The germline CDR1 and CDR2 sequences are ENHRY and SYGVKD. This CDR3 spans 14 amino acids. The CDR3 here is CAISANLAGQPQHF. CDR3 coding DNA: TGTGCCATCAGCGCGAACTTGGCGGGGCAGCCCCAGCATTTT.

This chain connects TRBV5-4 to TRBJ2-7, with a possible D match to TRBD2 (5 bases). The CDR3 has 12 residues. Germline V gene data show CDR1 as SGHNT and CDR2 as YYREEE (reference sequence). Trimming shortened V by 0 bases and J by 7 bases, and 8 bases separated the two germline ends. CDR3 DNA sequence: TGTGCCAGCAGCTTGGATCGGGGTGAGCAGTACTTC. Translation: CASSLDRGEQYF.

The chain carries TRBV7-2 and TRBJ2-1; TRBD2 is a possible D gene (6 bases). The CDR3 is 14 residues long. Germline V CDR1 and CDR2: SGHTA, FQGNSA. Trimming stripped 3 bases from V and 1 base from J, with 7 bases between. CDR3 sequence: CASSLTSSYNEQFF. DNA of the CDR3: TGTGCCAGCAGCTTGACTAGTTCCTACAATGAGCAGTTCTTC.

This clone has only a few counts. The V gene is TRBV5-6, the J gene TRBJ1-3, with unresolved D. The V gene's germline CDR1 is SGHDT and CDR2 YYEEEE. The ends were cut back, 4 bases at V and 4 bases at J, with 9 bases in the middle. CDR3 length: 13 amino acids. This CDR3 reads CASSLDRGNTIYF. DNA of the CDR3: TGTGCCAGCAGCCTAGACCGGGGAAACACCATATATTTT.

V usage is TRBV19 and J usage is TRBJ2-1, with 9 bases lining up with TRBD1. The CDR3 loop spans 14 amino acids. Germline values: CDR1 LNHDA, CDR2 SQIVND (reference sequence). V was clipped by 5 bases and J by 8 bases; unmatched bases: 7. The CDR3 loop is CASSPGQGTYEQFF. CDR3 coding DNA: TGTGCCAGTAGTCCCGGACAGGGGACCTATGAGCAGTTCTTC.

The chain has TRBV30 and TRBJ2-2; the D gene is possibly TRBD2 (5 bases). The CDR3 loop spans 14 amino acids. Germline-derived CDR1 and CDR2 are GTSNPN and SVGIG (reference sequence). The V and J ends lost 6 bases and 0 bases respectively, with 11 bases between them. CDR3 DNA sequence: TGTGCCTGCCCTAGCAGGACGAACACCGGGGAGCTGTTTTTT. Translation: CACPSRTNTGELFF. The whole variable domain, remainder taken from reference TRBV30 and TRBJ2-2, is SQTIHQWPATLVQPVGSPLSLECTVEGTSNPNLYWYRQAAGRGLQLLFYSVGIGQISSEVPQNLSASRPQDRQFILSSKKLLLSDSGFYLCACPSRTNTGELFFGEGSRLTVL.

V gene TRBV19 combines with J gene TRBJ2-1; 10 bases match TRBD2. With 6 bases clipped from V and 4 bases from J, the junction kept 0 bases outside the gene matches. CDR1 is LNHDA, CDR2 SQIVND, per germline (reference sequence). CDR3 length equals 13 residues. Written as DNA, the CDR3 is TGTGCCAGTAGGGGACTAGCGTACAATGAGCAGTTCTTC. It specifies CASRGLAYNEQFF.

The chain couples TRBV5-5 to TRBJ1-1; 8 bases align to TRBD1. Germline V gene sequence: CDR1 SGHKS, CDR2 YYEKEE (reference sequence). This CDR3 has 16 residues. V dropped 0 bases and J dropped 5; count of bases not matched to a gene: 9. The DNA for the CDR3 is TGTGCCAGCAGCTTGGAATTACAGGGGGGTCCAACTGAAGCTTTCTTT. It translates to CASSLELQGGPTEAFF. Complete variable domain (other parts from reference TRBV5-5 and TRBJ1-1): DAGVTQSPTHLIKTRGQQVTLRCSPISGHKSVSWYQQVLGQGPQFIFQYYEKEERGRGNFPDRFSARQFPNYSSELNVNALLLGDSALYLCASSLELQGGPTEAFFGQGTRLTVV.

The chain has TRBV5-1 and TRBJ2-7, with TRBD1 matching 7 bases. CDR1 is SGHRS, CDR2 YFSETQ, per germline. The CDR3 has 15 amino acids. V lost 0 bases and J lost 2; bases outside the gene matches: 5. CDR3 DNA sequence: TGCGCCAGCAGCTTGGGACAGGGTCTCACCTACGAGCAGTACTTC. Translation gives CASSLGQGLTYEQYF.

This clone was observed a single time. The CDR3 region is CAISPGTGGRSNQPQHF. In nucleotides, the CDR3 is TGTGCCATCAGTCCCGGGACAGGGGGCCGAAGCAATCAGCCCCAGCATTTT. V and J are TRBV10-3 and TRBJ1-5; 12 nucleotides match TRBD1. Germline V gene sequence: CDR1 ENHRY, CDR2 SYGVKD. The CDR3 loop spans 17 amino acids. The J segment lost 1 base and the V segment lost 5 bases, leaving 6 bases of the junction unmatched.

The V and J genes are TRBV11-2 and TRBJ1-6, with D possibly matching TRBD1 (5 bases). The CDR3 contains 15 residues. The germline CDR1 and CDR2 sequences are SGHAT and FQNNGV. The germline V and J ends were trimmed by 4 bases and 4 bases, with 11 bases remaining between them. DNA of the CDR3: TGTGCCAGCAGCTCAGGGATCCGGTATAATTCACCCCTCCACTTT. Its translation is CASSSGIRYNSPLHF.

As DNA, the CDR3 is TGTGCCAGCAGCGTTAGCGGGAGGGGATCTAATGAGCAGTTCTTC. Translation: CASSVSGRGSNEQFF. This rearrangement joins TRBV9 to TRBJ2-1, with 11 nucleotides matching TRBD2. The CDR3 length is 15 residues. V dropped 2 bases and J dropped 7; count of bases not matched to a gene: 5. Germline values: CDR1 SGDLS, CDR2 YYNGEE.

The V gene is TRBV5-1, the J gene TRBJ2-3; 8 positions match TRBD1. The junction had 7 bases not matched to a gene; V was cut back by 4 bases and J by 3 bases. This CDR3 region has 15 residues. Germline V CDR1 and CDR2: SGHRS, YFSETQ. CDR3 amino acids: CASSIGQGATDTQYF. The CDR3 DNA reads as TGCGCCAGCAGCATCGGACAGGGAGCAACAGATACGCAGTATTTT.

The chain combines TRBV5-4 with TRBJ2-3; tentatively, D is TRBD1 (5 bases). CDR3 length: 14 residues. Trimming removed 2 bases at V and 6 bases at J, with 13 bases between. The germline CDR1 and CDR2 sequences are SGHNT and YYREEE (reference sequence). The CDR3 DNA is TGTGCCAGCAGCTTAGGGGTGGAGTGGGATACGCAGTATTTT. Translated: CASSLGVEWDTQYF.

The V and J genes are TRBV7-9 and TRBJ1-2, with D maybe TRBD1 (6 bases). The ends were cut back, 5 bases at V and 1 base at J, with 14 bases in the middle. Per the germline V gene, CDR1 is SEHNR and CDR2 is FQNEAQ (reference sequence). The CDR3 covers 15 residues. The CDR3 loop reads CASSPTGLHNYGYTF. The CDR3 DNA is TGTGCCAGCAGCCCCACAGGGTTGCATAACTATGGCTACACCTTC. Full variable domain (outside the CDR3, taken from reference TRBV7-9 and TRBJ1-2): DTGVSQNPRHKITKRGQNVTFRCDPISEHNRLYWYRQTLGQGPEFLTYFQNEAQLEKSRLLSDRFSAERPKGSFSTLEIQRTEQGDSAMYLCASSPTGLHNYGYTFGSGTRLTVV.